This T cell receptor (beta chain) derives from a study of beta chain features in type 1 diabetes. What was sequenced were expressed TCRB transcripts, since all of the isolated RNA had been reverse transcribed. Profiled with immunoSEQ multiplex PCR; TCRdb holds only in-frame clones, not every one. The sample has 390,000 or so clones; 11% to 15% are singletons. Input material: naive CD4+ T cells from blood. This sequence was found in a young man in good health.

CDR3 nucleotide sequence: TGTGCCACCAGCAGAGCCCCCAGCGCCCGAGGCAATGAGCAGTTCTTC. Translation: CATSRAPSARGNEQFF. This chain uses TRBV15 with TRBJ2-1; no reliable D call. With 1 base removed from V and 6 bases from J, the gap between germline ends came to 16 bases. The CDR3 is 16 amino acids. From germline, CDR1 is LNHNV and CDR2 YYDKDF (reference sequence).